The TCR beta chain under discussion was sequenced for a study of OX40 agonist ivuxolimab in advanced cancers. CDR3 length: 13 amino acids. Trimming stripped 6 bases from V and 6 bases from J, with 15 bases between. Germline lookup yields CDR1 PRHDT and CDR2 FYEKMQ (reference sequence). At baseline, cycle 4 day 1, and cycle 7 day 1, blood was sampled. Some clones are missing from TCRdb's copy, which holds only in-frame ones; the method was immunoSEQ multiplex PCR. The sample gives 77,000 or so clones, 85% to 95% of which show up once; 9.5% to 12% is in the top ten. The sequencing used CD4+ or CD8+ T cells sorted from blood, collected in a trial of the OX40 agonist ivuxolimab. The sequence came from an adult with an advanced solid tumor such as melanoma, head and neck, liver or kidney cancer. The chain links TRBV13 to TRBJ2-7; D gene ambiguous. The DNA of the CDR3 is TGTGCCAGCAGTACTCGGACGGGTGGCGAGCAGTACTTC. Translated, it gives CASSTRTGGEQYF.